The next 15 T cell receptor beta chains were all read from a single sample in a study of cytomegalovirus exposure and HLA in healthy donors. Some clones are missing from TCRdb's copy, which holds only in-frame ones; the method was immunoSEQ multiplex PCR. Of around 120,000 clones in the sample, about nine tenths were seen once. Sample: PBMCs. The receptors here all came from a young man in good health and CMV-seronegative.

V and J are TRBV5-1 and TRBJ2-2; TRBD2 matches at 8 bases. V shed 5 bases and J 3 bases; nucleotides not matched to a gene: 12. The germline CDR1 and CDR2 sequences are SGHRS and YFSETQ. The CDR3 consists of 17 residues. The CDR3 DNA follows: TGCGCCAGCAGGCCTCAGCGGGAGATATTGTACACCGGGGAGCTGTTTTTT. This codes for CASRPQREILYTGELFF.

V and J are TRBV7-9 and TRBJ1-5; tentative D call: TRBD1 (6 bases). Trimming pared 4 bases from V and 4 bases from J, leaving 8 bases between. CDR3 size: 13 residues. The germline CDR1 and CDR2 sequences are SEHNR and FQNEAQ (reference sequence). For the CDR3, the DNA is TGTGCCAGCAGCTGGACAGAGAATCAGCCCCAGCATTTT. It is translated as CASSWTENQPQHF.

The CDR3 sequence is CASSSGQGAWAFF. CDR3 in DNA: TGCGCCAGCAGCTCGGGACAGGGGGCTTGGGCTTTCTTT. This rearrangement joins TRBV5-1 to TRBJ1-1; 12 bases map to TRBD1. The CDR3 extends over 13 amino acids. J was trimmed by 11 bases and V by 3 bases; bases with no gene match: 5. CDR1 and CDR2 from the germline V gene are SGHRS and YFSETQ.

The V gene is TRBV25-1, the J gene TRBJ1-2; maybe TRBD1 (6 bases). The CDR3 has 13 amino acids. V was cut by 2 bases and J by 4 bases, with 8 bases left in between. From germline, CDR1 is MGHDK and CDR2 SYGVNS. This chain's CDR3 is CASSEDRRYGYTF. CDR3 bases: TGTGCCAGCAGTGAAGACAGGCGCTATGGCTACACCTTC.

In this sample, this clone turned up once. CDR3: CASQWPSRGSGDQPQHF. CDR3 sequence (DNA): TGTGCCAGTCAGTGGCCCTCCAGGGGGTCGGGCGATCAGCCCCAGCATTTT. The V call is TRBV28, the J call TRBJ1-5; 7 bases agree with TRBD1. This CDR3 comprises 17 residues. The germline V gene has CDR1 MDHEN and CDR2 SYDVKM. V lost 9 bases, J lost 5 bases, and 19 bases stayed unmatched.

This chain connects TRBV5-6 to TRBJ2-5, with TRBD2 identical over 12 bases. With V trimmed by 3 bases and J by 9 bases, 9 bases remained unmatched. Germline values: CDR1 SGHDT, CDR2 YYEEEE. This CDR3 contains 15 residues. The chain's CDR3 is CASSSEASGRDAQYF. In DNA, the CDR3 is TGTGCCAGCAGCTCCGAGGCTAGCGGGAGGGATGCCCAGTACTTC.

The chain couples TRBV6-5 to TRBJ1-5, with 10 bases aligning to TRBD1. V lost 4 bases, J lost 9 bases, and 6 bases stayed unmatched. The CDR3 sequence is 14 residues long. Germline lookup yields CDR1 MNHEY and CDR2 SVGAGI. CDR3 protein: CASSFRTGGRPQHF. DNA for the CDR3: TGTGCCAGCAGTTTCCGGACAGGGGGGAGGCCCCAGCATTTT.

J is TRBJ2-3 and V is TRBV2; TRBD2 matches at 13 bases. J was trimmed by 2 bases and V by 4 bases; bases with no gene match: 6. Germline CDR1 is SNHLY and CDR2 is FYNNEI. CDR3 length equals 17 residues. This CDR3 is CASSGTSGSRYTDTQYF. The CDR3 coding sequence is TGTGCCAGCAGTGGGACTAGCGGGAGCCGGTACACAGATACGCAGTATTTT. Full variable domain (remainder filled in from reference TRBV2 and TRBJ2-3): EPEVTQTPSHQVTQMGQEVILRCVPISNHLYFYWYRQILGQKVEFLVSFYNNEISEKSEIFDDQFSVERPDGSNFTLKIRSTKLEDSAMYFCASSGTSGSRYTDTQYFGPGTRLTVL.

The chain uses TRBV5-4 and TRBJ2-1, with D possibly TRBD2 on 5 matching bases. The germline V gene has CDR1 SGHNT and CDR2 YYREEE (reference sequence). V lost 4 bases to trimming and J lost 14 bases, with 19 bases between them. The CDR3 runs 13 residues. CDR3 in amino acids: CASSPEGPSEEFF. The DNA for the CDR3 is TGTGCCAGCAGCCCCGAGGGTCCGTCAGAAGAGTTCTTC.

The V and J genes are TRBV6-5 and TRBJ2-1; TRBD1 matches 9 bases. The germline V gene encodes CDR1 MNHEY and CDR2 SVGAGI. CDR3 length: 12 residues. With 6 bases clipped from V and 9 bases from J, the junction kept 3 bases outside the gene matches. Here the CDR3 reads CASSRTGVEQFF. The CDR3 DNA is TGTGCCAGCAGCAGGACAGGGGTTGAGCAGTTCTTC.

The chain links TRBV19 to TRBJ2-3, with D perhaps matching TRBD1 (6 bases). CDR1 LNHDA and CDR2 SQIVND come from the germline V gene (reference sequence). Trimming took 7 bases from V and 4 from J, leaving 15 bases between them. The CDR3 length is 14 residues. The CDR3 loop is CASTAQGTPDTQYF. CDR3 nucleotides: TGTGCCAGTACCGCCCAGGGGACCCCAGATACGCAGTATTTT.

The chain is built from TRBV6-1 and TRBJ1-5, with D possibly matching TRBD1 (6 bases). The CDR3 runs to 13 residues. Per germline, CDR1 MNHNS and CDR2 SASEGT. Trimming stripped 3 bases from V and 6 bases from J, with 9 bases between. For the CDR3, the DNA is TGTGCCAGCAGTGACAGGGGTAGTCAGCCCCAGCATTTT. It translates to CASSDRGSQPQHF.

The V gene is TRBV28, the J gene TRBJ1-5; 12 nucleotides agree with TRBD1. CDR3 length equals 14 residues. V shed 8 bases and J 7 bases; nucleotides not matched to a gene: 6. Germline loops: CDR1 MDHEN, CDR2 SYDVKM. CDR3 bases: TGTGCCAGCCGGGACAGGGGGCTATGGCAGCCCCAGCATTTT. This translates into CASRDRGLWQPQHF.

V and J are TRBV2 and TRBJ2-1, with TRBD2 as a possible D gene (6 bases). Germline CDR1 is SNHLY and CDR2 is FYNNEI. The CDR3 length is 15 residues. V gave up 0 bases and J gave up 4 bases, with 10 bases separating them. CDR3 sequence: CASSEAGGLYNEQFF. The CDR3 region has the DNA TGTGCCAGCAGTGAAGCGGGAGGTTTGTACAATGAGCAGTTCTTC.

This clone occurred once. The chain uses TRBV27 and TRBJ1-2; 7 bases agree with TRBD1. The CDR3 sequence is 15 residues long. Germline V gene data show CDR1 as MNHEY and CDR2 as SMNVEV (reference sequence). V gave up 5 bases and J gave up 6 bases; unmatched junction bases: 12. The CDR3 loop reads CASSAPGQRVDGYTF. The CDR3 region has the DNA TGTGCCAGCAGTGCTCCGGGACAGAGGGTCGATGGCTACACCTTC.